The T cell receptor beta chain described here comes from a study of T cell responses to AZD1222 COVID-19 vaccine. Comments on this clone: Its antigen remains unidentified.

Only in-frame clones appear in the TCRdb table, and some are missing; sequencing was by immunoSEQ multiplex PCR. The repertoire includes under 150,000 clones, 84% of them detected once, and about 29% sits in the top ten. The V end lost 5 bases, the J end lost 3 bases, and 17 bases lay between the germline ends. There are 15 residues in the CDR3. The germline CDR1 and CDR2 sequences are LNHDA and SQIVND (reference sequence). Points from the study as a whole: CD4 TCRs linked to vaccination spanned spike, dominating at 160-218 and 743-854. Rises in breadth and depth of Spike-specific TCRs came after two AZD1222 doses. Baseline serostatus was positive in only a handful of AZD1222 recipients.

The V call is TRBV19, the J call TRBJ2-7, with D perhaps assigned TRBD1 or TRBD2 (6 bases each). The clonotype was recovered from an adult who received the AZD1222 COVID-19 vaccine. The source material was peripheral blood, sampled 28 days after the second AZD1222 dose. This CDR3 reads CASSSPGASLYEQYF. CDR3 sequence (DNA): TGTGCCAGTAGTTCCCCGGGGGCGAGTCTCTACGAGCAGTACTTC. Variable domain in full (rest from reference TRBV19 and TRBJ2-7): DGGITQSPKYLFRKEGQNVTLSCEQNLNHDAMYWYRQDPGQGLRLIYYSQIVNDFQKGDIAEGYSVSREKKESFPLTVTSAQKNPTAFYLCASSSPGASLYEQYFGPGTRLTVT.